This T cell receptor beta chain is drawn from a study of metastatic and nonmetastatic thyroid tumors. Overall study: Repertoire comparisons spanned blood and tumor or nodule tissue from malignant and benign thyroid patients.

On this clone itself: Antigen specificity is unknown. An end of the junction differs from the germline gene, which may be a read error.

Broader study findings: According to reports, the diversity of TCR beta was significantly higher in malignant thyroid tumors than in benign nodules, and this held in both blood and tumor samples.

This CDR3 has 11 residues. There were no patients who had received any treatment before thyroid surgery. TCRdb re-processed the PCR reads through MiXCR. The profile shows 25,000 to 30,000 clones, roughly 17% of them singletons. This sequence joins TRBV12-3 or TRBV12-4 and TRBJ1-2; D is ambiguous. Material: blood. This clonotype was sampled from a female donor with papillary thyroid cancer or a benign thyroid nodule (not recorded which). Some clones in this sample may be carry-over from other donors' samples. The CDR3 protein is CVSTSKVGYTF. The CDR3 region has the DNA TGTGTCAGCACCTCCAAGGTAGGCTACACCTTC.